Below are 13 T cell receptor beta chains sequenced from a single sample in a study of T cell responses to AZD1222 COVID-19 vaccine (dated by TCRdb to the early 2020s). To prepare the library, the immunoSEQ multiplex PCR assay was applied. Drawn from immuneACCESS, this table holds only the in-frame rearrangements with V and J called that TCRdb kept. Clones are partly lost; checked studies trace under half to an unresolved V gene and leave the rest unexplained. The table for this sample lists some 150,000 clones; more than 85% of them were counted only once. In total, the top ten clones hold about 1% of the sample. The sample's time point label is to be understood as: baseline before first vaccination. The source was peripheral blood, collected on day 0 of AZD1222 vaccination. All receptors derive from an adult in good health.

The chain combines TRBV7-9 with TRBJ1-1; TRBD1 might be the D (5 bases). The CDR3 consists of 11 residues. The V end was cut by 5 bases, the J end by 11 bases, with 12 bases between. Germline V gene lookup returns CDR1 SEHNR and CDR2 FQNEAQ (reference sequence). The CDR3 DNA reads TGTGCCAGCAGCCCGGGGGAACATGCTTTCTTT. It specifies CASSPGEHAFF.

The chain employs TRBV10-3 and TRBJ1-5; D ambiguous. V lost 10 bases, J lost 7 bases, and 17 bases lay in between. The CDR3 length is 13 residues. Germline lookup yields CDR1 ENHRY and CDR2 SYGVKD. DNA of the CDR3: TGTGCCACCACTTCGGAACCTGAGCAGCCCCAGCATTTT. Translated: CATTSEPEQPQHF.

V usage is TRBV9 and J usage is TRBJ2-3, with 11 nucleotides matching TRBD2. V lost 2 bases and J lost 0; bases outside the gene matches: 5. There are 17 residues in the CDR3. Per the germline V gene, CDR1 is SGDLS and CDR2 is YYNGEE. DNA for the CDR3: TGTGCCAGCAGCGTTATAGCGGGGGGGATGAGCACAGATACGCAGTATTTT. Its protein is CASSVIAGGMSTDTQYF.

The chain combines TRBV18 with TRBJ1-4, with a tentative D call TRBD1 (5 bases). The CDR3 runs to 15 residues. Trimming cost V 6 bases and J 3 bases, with 14 bases left between them. Germline V gene sequence: CDR1 KGHSH, CDR2 LQKENI. DNA of the CDR3: TGTGCCAGCTCGCCGGCCCTGGGGGCTAATGAAAAACTGTTTTTT. Its translation: CASSPALGANEKLFF.

V is TRBV6-5 and J is TRBJ1-2; a possible D gene is TRBD1 (6 bases). The V and J ends lost 7 bases and 4 bases respectively, with 10 bases between them. Germline V lookup: CDR1 MNHEY, CDR2 SVGAGI. The CDR3 has 12 amino acids. CDR3 DNA: TGTGCCAGCAACAGGGACGTCTATGGCTACACCTTC. Translated: CASNRDVYGYTF.

The J gene is TRBJ2-2, the V gene TRBV12-5, with D perhaps TRBD2 (5 bases). The CDR3 is 13 amino acids. The germline V gene encodes CDR1 LGHNT and CDR2 FRNRAP. V lost 4 bases and J 6 bases, leaving 9 bases between the germline ends. The CDR3 loop is CASGSGRSGELFF. The DNA for the CDR3 is TGTGCTAGTGGTTCGGGAAGGTCCGGGGAGCTGTTTTTT.

The genes are TRBV11-2 and TRBJ1-6; D call uncertain. CDR1 is SGHAT, CDR2 FQNNGV, per germline. This CDR3 has 15 amino acids. Trimming took 1 base from V and 4 from J, leaving 8 bases between them. CDR3 region: CASSLVLDYNSPLHF. The CDR3 DNA sequence: TGTGCCAGCAGCTTAGTATTGGATTATAATTCACCCCTCCACTTT.

This sequence joins TRBV4-1 and TRBJ2-3; D is uncertain. Germline values: CDR1 MGHRA, CDR2 YSYEKL. Trimming removed 6 bases from V and 4 bases from J, with 8 bases in between. This CDR3 spans 12 amino acids. The CDR3 here is CASRGAPDTQYF. CDR3 nucleotide sequence: TGCGCCAGCAGGGGCGCGCCAGATACGCAGTATTTT.

V gene TRBV7-9 combines with J gene TRBJ2-7; the D gene is possibly TRBD1 (6 bases). Germline V gene sequence: CDR1 SEHNR, CDR2 FQNEAQ (reference sequence). Trimming took 7 bases from V and 3 from J, leaving 19 bases between them. This CDR3 spans 15 amino acids. CDR3: CASTHTRTASYEQYF. The CDR3 DNA reads as TGTGCCAGCACCCACACAAGGACAGCAAGCTACGAGCAGTACTTC.

The chain couples TRBV2 to TRBJ1-3; 7 bases match TRBD1. Germline assignment: CDR1 SNHLY and CDR2 FYNNEI. Trimming took 5 bases from V and 4 from J; bases not matched to a gene: 5. This CDR3 spans 14 amino acids. The CDR3 protein is CASSPGQIGNTIYF. CDR3 DNA: TGTGCCAGCAGTCCGGGACAGATCGGAAACACCATATATTTT.

The rearrangement uses TRBV7-2 and TRBJ1-4, with D maybe TRBD1 (5 bases). The germline CDR1 and CDR2 sequences are SGHTA and FQGNSA. With 3 bases removed from V and 0 bases from J, the gap between germline ends came to 11 bases. The CDR3 sequence is 16 residues long. The CDR3 region has the DNA TGTGCCAGCAGCTTTGCCCGACAGACAACTAATGAAAAACTGTTTTTT. Its translation is CASSFARQTTNEKLFF.

The genes are TRBV19 and TRBJ1-1; D is unresolved. Per germline, CDR1 LNHDA and CDR2 SQIVND (reference sequence). V gave up 5 bases and J gave up 1 base, with 14 bases separating them. CDR3 length: 15 residues. The CDR3 DNA is TGTGCCAGTAGTTCCCCGGGATCTTCGAACACTGAAGCTTTCTTT. This encodes CASSSPGSSNTEAFF.

This clone was seen a few times. This chain uses TRBV7-2 with TRBJ1-2; 9 bases align to TRBD1. Germline values: CDR1 SGHTA, CDR2 FQGNSA. V lost 11 bases and J lost 3; bases outside the gene matches: 7. The CDR3 contains 13 residues. The chain's CDR3 is CAVRTGDHYGYTF. The CDR3 region has the DNA TGTGCCGTCCGGACAGGGGATCACTATGGCTACACCTTC.